These 20 T cell receptor beta chains share one sample of origin, sequenced in a study of OX40 agonist ivuxolimab in advanced cancers. The method was immunoSEQ multiplex PCR; TCRdb's version includes in-frame clones alone and lacks a portion of them. The sample comprises just under 85,000 clones, more than 80% of which are singletons, and around 2.7% rests with the top ten. Source: CD4+ or CD8+ T cells sorted from blood, taken in a trial of the OX40 agonist ivuxolimab. The receptors stem from an adult with an advanced solid tumor such as melanoma, head and neck, liver or kidney cancer.

CDR3 protein: CASRIQGGHGNEKLFF. The CDR3, as DNA: TGTGCCAGCAGAATACAGGGAGGGCATGGTAATGAAAAACTGTTTTTT. The J gene is TRBJ1-4, the V gene TRBV5-4, with D maybe TRBD1 (6 bases). V was cut by 5 bases and J by 4 bases, with 18 bases left in between. The CDR3 loop spans 16 amino acids. Germline CDR1 is SGHNT and CDR2 is YYREEE (reference sequence).

This chain's CDR3 is CASSQDWGVADEQYF. The CDR3 DNA follows: TGCGCCAGCAGCCAAGATTGGGGGGTTGCGGACGAGCAGTACTTC. The chain carries TRBV4-3 and TRBJ2-7; the D gene is possibly TRBD2 (6 bases). V lost 0 bases and J 5 bases, leaving 14 bases between the germline ends. The germline V gene encodes CDR1 LGHNA and CDR2 YSLEER. CDR3 size: 15 residues.

This clone was picked up one time. The gene calls are TRBV10-3 and TRBJ2-6; D unclear. Germline V gene sequence: CDR1 ENHRY, CDR2 SYGVKD. Trimming took 0 bases from V and 0 from J, leaving 9 bases between them. The CDR3 contains 17 residues. The CDR3 DNA reads TGTGCCATCAGTGAGTCAAGCCGGCCCTCTGGGGCCAACGTCCTGACTTTC. Residues: CAISESSRPSGANVLTF.

The V gene is TRBV6-1, the J gene TRBJ2-7; no reliable D call. The CDR3 loop spans 13 amino acids. The germline CDR1 and CDR2 sequences are MNHNS and SASEGT. Trimming removed 8 bases from V and 3 bases from J, with 14 bases in between. CDR3 sequence reads: CASLELFNYEQYF. The CDR3 DNA reads TGTGCCAGCTTAGAGTTATTTAACTACGAGCAGTACTTC.

V usage is TRBV7-8 and J usage is TRBJ2-7, with D perhaps assigned TRBD1 or TRBD2 (5 bases each). V was trimmed by 1 base and J by 2 bases, leaving 15 bases between them. Germline V gives CDR1 SGHVS, CDR2 FQNEAQ. This CDR3 spans 16 amino acids. The CDR3 bases are TGTGCCAGCAGCTTAGGGGACGACCGGATAACCTACGAGCAGTACTTC. Translating it yields CASSLGDDRITYEQYF.

The chain uses TRBV19 and TRBJ2-5; D is unresolved. Trimming removed 10 bases from V and 2 bases from J, with 11 bases in between. CDR3 length: 12 amino acids. The germline V gene encodes CDR1 LNHDA and CDR2 SQIVND (reference sequence). CDR3: CATSRNQETQYF. CDR3 sequence (DNA): TGTGCCACATCCAGGAATCAAGAGACCCAGTACTTC.

This clone appeared a single time. The rearrangement links TRBV7-2 to TRBJ2-2; D is perhaps TRBD1 (6 bases). The CDR3 totals 16 residues. Germline V lookup: CDR1 SGHTA, CDR2 FQGNSA. V lost 6 bases to trimming and J lost 5 bases, with 19 bases between them. In nucleotides, the CDR3 is TGTGCCAGCAGTTACCCCACAGGGAGAGGAACCGGGGAGCTGTTTTTT. This codes for CASSYPTGRGTGELFF. Full variable domain (missing parts from reference TRBV7-2 and TRBJ2-2): GAGVSQSPSNKVTEKGKDVELRCDPISGHTALYWYRQSLGQGLEFLIYFQGNSAPDKSGLPSDRFSAERTGGSVSTLTIQRTQQEDSAVYLCASSYPTGRGTGELFFGEGSRLTVL.

The chain is built from TRBV6-1 and TRBJ1-2; 9 bases line up with TRBD1. This CDR3 region has 14 residues. Germline V gene sequence: CDR1 MNHNS, CDR2 SASEGT. The V segment lost 9 bases and the J segment 7 bases; nucleotides outside the gene matches: 12. The CDR3 DNA is TGTGCCAGTTCCTTACAGGGGGCGATCGGTGGCTACACCTTC. This codes for CASSLQGAIGGYTF.

The chain joins TRBV5-8 to TRBJ2-7; possible D gene TRBD1, 6 bases. The CDR3 length is 15 residues. Between the trimmed V and J ends, which lost 4 bases and 0 bases, there was a span of 14 bases. The V gene's germline CDR1 is SGHTS and CDR2 YDEGEE. Written as DNA, the CDR3 is TGTGCCAGCAGCCCAATACGGACAGCCTCCTACGAGCAGTACTTC. Amino acid sequence: CASSPIRTASYEQYF.

The chain joins TRBV9 to TRBJ2-2; no reliable D call. The CDR3 spans 13 residues. Between the trimmed V and J ends, which lost 0 bases and 5 bases, there was a span of 5 bases. Germline CDR1 is SGDLS and CDR2 is YYNGEE. CDR3 in amino acids: CASSVGVTGELFF. The CDR3 DNA is TGTGCCAGCAGCGTAGGGGTTACCGGGGAGCTGTTTTTT. Combining the CDR3 with reference TRBV9 and TRBJ2-2 gives the whole variable domain DSGVTQTPKHLITATGQRVTLRCSPRSGDLSVYWYQQSLDQGLQFLIQYYNGEERAKGNILERFSAQQFPDLHSELNLSSLELGDSALYFCASSVGVTGELFFGEGSRLTVL.

The V gene is TRBV6-6, the J gene TRBJ2-2; the D is unclear. The germline CDR1 and CDR2 sequences are MNHNY and SVGAGI (reference sequence). V was shortened by 0 bases and J by 13 bases, with 9 bases between the two germline ends. This CDR3 has 12 residues. The CDR3 DNA reads as TGTGCCAGCAGTTACTCGGCATGGGGGCTGTTTTTT. Its translation is CASSYSAWGLFF.

The chain joins TRBV9 to TRBJ1-3; D possibly corresponds to TRBD1 (6 bases). This CDR3 is built from 14 residues. Germline-derived CDR1 and CDR2 are SGDLS and YYNGEE. Trimming removed 2 bases from V and 2 bases from J, with 8 bases in between. The CDR3 loop reads CASSVGAPGNTIYF. CDR3 sequence (DNA): TGTGCCAGCAGCGTGGGGGCCCCTGGAAACACCATATATTTT.

CDR3: CATSPRQGATTGELFF. The CDR3 DNA reads as TGTGCCACCAGCCCAAGACAGGGGGCGACTACCGGGGAGCTGTTTTTT. The chain joins TRBV15 to TRBJ2-2; TRBD1 aligns across 10 bases. There are 16 residues in the CDR3. The germline V gene encodes CDR1 LNHNV and CDR2 YYDKDF (reference sequence). V shed 5 bases and J 5 bases; nucleotides not matched to a gene: 8.

The chain combines TRBV5-1 with TRBJ1-3; D remains unclear. With 0 bases removed from V and 0 bases from J, the gap between germline ends came to 7 bases. The CDR3 contains 15 residues. Germline lookup yields CDR1 SGHRS and CDR2 YFSETQ. CDR3 DNA sequence: TGCGCCAGCAGCTTGGAAAGTGGCTCTGGAAACACCATATATTTT. Amino acid sequence: CASSLESGSGNTIYF.

This clone turned up a few times. V usage is TRBV27 and J usage is TRBJ2-1; 9 bases fit TRBD2. V was pared by 2 bases and J by 7 bases, with 9 bases of the junction left unmatched. Germline V CDR1 and CDR2: MNHEY, SMNVEV (reference sequence). The CDR3 length is 16 residues. The CDR3 here is CASSLVPAGGGNEQFF. CDR3 sequence (DNA): TGTGCCAGCAGTTTAGTACCAGCGGGGGGAGGGAATGAGCAGTTCTTC.

This sequence joins TRBV10-3 and TRBJ2-5, with 13 bases matching TRBD2. The CDR3 consists of 17 residues. V lost 0 bases, J lost 2 bases, and 3 bases stayed unmatched. Germline V CDR1 and CDR2: ENHRY, SYGVKD. The CDR3 reads CAISESGTSGVQETQYF. The CDR3, as DNA: TGTGCCATCAGTGAGTCGGGGACTAGCGGGGTGCAAGAGACCCAGTACTTC.

The V and J genes are TRBV6-1 and TRBJ1-6; tentatively, D is TRBD1 (6 bases). Germline CDR1 is MNHNS and CDR2 is SASEGT. The length of the CDR3 is 14 residues. V was clipped by 5 bases and J by 9 bases, with 14 bases between them. For the CDR3, the DNA is TGTGCCAGCAGTTGGACAGCCGGGAGTTCACCCCTCCACTTT. It codes for CASSWTAGSSPLHF.

The chain joins TRBV6-5 to TRBJ1-2; weak D call: TRBD1 (5 bases). Per the germline V gene, CDR1 is MNHEY and CDR2 is SVGAGI. The CDR3 length is 11 residues. V was cut by 6 bases and J by 7 bases, with 9 bases left in between. CDR3 nucleotide sequence: TGTGCCAGCAGCAGGGATTCTGGCTACACCTTC. Encoded protein: CASSRDSGYTF.

V is TRBV19 and J is TRBJ2-7; 12 bases are a match to TRBD1. This CDR3 has 14 residues. V lost 6 bases to trimming and J lost 6 bases; unmatched junction nucleotides: 6. The V gene's germline CDR1 is LNHDA and CDR2 SQIVND (reference sequence). This CDR3 is CASRPGQGAGEQYF. In DNA form, the CDR3 reads TGTGCCAGTAGGCCGGGACAGGGGGCAGGCGAGCAGTACTTC.

The chain links TRBV10-1 to TRBJ2-7, with 7 nucleotides matching TRBD1. The CDR3 extends over 11 amino acids. Germline values: CDR1 WNHNN, CDR2 SYGVQD (reference sequence). With V trimmed by 8 bases and J by 12 bases, 10 bases remained unmatched. DNA for the CDR3: TGCGCCAGCCCACCCCGGGACAGTCTGTACGTC. This sequence encodes CASPPRDSLYV.